The present T cell receptor beta chain was sequenced within a study of post-analysis software for immune sequencing data. Findings and caveats of the study: TRBV5-6, TRBV5-1 and TRBV20-1 were among five TRBV segments more frequent in patients than controls. The normalized Chao1 diversity of multiple sclerosis patients was significantly lower than that of controls. Those samples that were prepared in the same batch co-clustered strongly by F measure.

The TCR beta cDNA libraries contained unique molecular identifiers. A single record per CDR3 protein comes from TCRdb applying MiXCR to the PCR reads. Among approximately 150,000 distinct CDR3 sequences listed, about 30% were seen once. This CDR3 region has 12 residues. Looked up from germline, CDR1 is DFQATT and CDR2 is SNEGSKA (reference sequence). Trimming pared 6 bases from V and 4 bases from J, leaving 12 bases between. In its sample, this clonotype was seen many times. Antigen unknown. The V call is TRBV20-1, the J call TRBJ2-5; possibly TRBD2 for D (6 bases). The sample comprised blood. This receptor was obtained from a girl aged 10-17 years with multiple sclerosis. CDR3 sequence reads: CSAFSGGETQYF. The CDR3 coding sequence is TGCAGTGCCTTTTCCGGGGGAGAGACCCAGTACTTC.